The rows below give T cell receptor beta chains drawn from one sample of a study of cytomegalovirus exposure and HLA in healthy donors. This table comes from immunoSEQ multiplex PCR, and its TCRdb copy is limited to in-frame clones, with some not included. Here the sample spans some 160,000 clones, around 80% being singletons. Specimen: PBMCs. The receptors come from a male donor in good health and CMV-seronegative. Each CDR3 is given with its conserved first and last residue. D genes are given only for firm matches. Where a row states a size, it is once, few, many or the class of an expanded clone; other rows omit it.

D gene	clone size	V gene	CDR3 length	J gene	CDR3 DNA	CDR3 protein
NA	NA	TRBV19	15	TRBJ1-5	TGTGCCAGTAGTATAGATTCCCGCCTGGGCCAGCCCCAGCATTTT	CASSIDSRLGQPQHF
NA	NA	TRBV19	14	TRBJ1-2	TGTGCCAGTACCGATAGGGGCATTCCTTATGGCTACACCTTC	CASTDRGIPYGYTF
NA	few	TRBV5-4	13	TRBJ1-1	TGTGCCAGCAGCTTTGGCAGGAACACTGAAGCTTTCTTT	CASSFGRNTEAFF
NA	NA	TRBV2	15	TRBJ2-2	TGTGCCAGCAGCGACAGGGACTTCGGCACCGGGGAGCTGTTTTTT	CASSDRDFGTGELFF
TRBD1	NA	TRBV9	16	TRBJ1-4	TGTGCCAGCAGCGTGGGACAGGGTGTGGGGAATGAAAAACTGTTTTTT	CASSVGQGVGNEKLFF
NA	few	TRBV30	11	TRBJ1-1	TGTGCCCTCGAGAGTAGGGGTGAAGCTTTCTTT	CALESRGEAFF
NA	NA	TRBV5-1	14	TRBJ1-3	TGCGCCAGCAGCTTGTCGGATGGGGCAAACACCATATATTTT	CASSLSDGANTIYF
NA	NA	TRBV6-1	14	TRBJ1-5	TGTGCCAGCCTAGGACTTTATAGCAATCAGCCCCAGCATTTT	CASLGLYSNQPQHF
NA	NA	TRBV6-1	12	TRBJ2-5	TGTGCCACCTCCCGGTACCAAGAGACCCAGTACTTC	CATSRYQETQYF
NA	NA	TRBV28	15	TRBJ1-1	TGTGCCAGCAGTTTATCGCACCGGGGGAACACTGAAGCTTTCTTT	CASSLSHRGNTEAFF
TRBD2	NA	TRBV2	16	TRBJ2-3	TGTGCCAGCAGTTCAACTAGCGGTCCTAGCACAGATACGCAGTATTTT	CASSSTSGPSTDTQYF
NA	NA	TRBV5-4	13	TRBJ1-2	TGTGCCAGCAGCTTGGGAGGGAACTATGGCTACACCTTC	CASSLGGNYGYTF
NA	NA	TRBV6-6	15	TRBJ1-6	TGTGCCAGCGATGCGGGAAGTTCCTATAATTCACCCCTCCACTTT	CASDAGSSYNSPLHF
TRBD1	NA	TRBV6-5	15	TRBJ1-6	TGTGCCAGCAGGCCCCCGACAGGGGGAAATTCACCCCTCCACTTT	CASRPPTGGNSPLHF
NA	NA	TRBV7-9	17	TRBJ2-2	TGTGCCAGCAGCTCTAAGGACAGTCCCTCTCGAACCGGGGAGCTGTTTTTT	CASSSKDSPSRTGELFF
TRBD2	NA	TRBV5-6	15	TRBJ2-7	TGTGCCAGCAGCTCGCTAGCGGGGGGGTTCGACGAGCAGTACTTC	CASSSLAGGFDEQYF
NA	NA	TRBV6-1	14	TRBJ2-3	TGTGCCAGCAGTCGGGGGGCGAGCACAGATACGCAGTATTTT	CASSRGASTDTQYF
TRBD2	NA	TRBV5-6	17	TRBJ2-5	TGTGCCAGCAGCTTGAGCCGGGGGGTGGGGCTACACGAGACCCAGTACTTC	CASSLSRGVGLHETQYF
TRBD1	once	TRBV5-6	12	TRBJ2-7	TGTGCTTCGGACAGGGGAGGCTACGAGCAGTACTTC	CASDRGGYEQYF
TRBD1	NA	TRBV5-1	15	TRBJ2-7	TGCGCCAGCAGCTTGGCCCCGGGACAGGGGCTAGAGCAGTACTTC	CASSLAPGQGLEQYF
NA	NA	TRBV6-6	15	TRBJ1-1	TGTGCCAGCAGTTACCCCGCGGATATGAACACTGAAGCTTTCTTT	CASSYPADMNTEAFF
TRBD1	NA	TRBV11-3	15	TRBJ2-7	TGTGCCAGCAGCGCTAACAGGGGTCCTATGTACGAGCAGTACTTC	CASSANRGPMYEQYF
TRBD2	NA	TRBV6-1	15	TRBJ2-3	TGTGCCAGCAGTGTTGGACTAGCGGGAGGCGATACGCAGTATTTT	CASSVGLAGGDTQYF
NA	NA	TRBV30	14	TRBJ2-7	TGTGCCTGGAATCCTCCCGCCAGGGCCTACGAGCAGTACTTC	CAWNPPARAYEQYF
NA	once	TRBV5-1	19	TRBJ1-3	TGCGCCAGCAGCCCAGAGGTGTCCCGGAGCGCCTACTCTGGAAACACCATATATTTT	CASSPEVSRSAYSGNTIYF
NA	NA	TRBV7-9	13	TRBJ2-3	TGTGCCAGTAGCAGTACAGCCACAGATACGCAGTATTTT	CASSSTATDTQYF
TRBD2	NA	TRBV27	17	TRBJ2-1	TGTGCCAGCAGACAACTAGCGGGGGGGACACCTTACAATGAGCAGTTCTTC	CASRQLAGGTPYNEQFF
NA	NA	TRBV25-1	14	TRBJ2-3	TGTGCCAGCGCCCGAGCTCTGAGCACAGATACGCAGTATTTT	CASARALSTDTQYF
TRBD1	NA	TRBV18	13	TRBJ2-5	TGTGCCAGCTCACAGGACAGGCAAGAGACCCAGTACTTC	CASSQDRQETQYF
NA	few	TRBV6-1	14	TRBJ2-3	TGTGCCAGCACCCTGGGACTCCTCACAGATACGCAGTATTTT	CASTLGLLTDTQYF
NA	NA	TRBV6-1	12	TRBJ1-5	TGTGCCAGCAGTGCCGTTTATCAGCCCCAGCATTTT	CASSAVYQPQHF
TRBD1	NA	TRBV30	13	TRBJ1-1	TGTGCCTGGGGGACAGAAGTTAACACTGAAGCTTTCTTT	CAWGTEVNTEAFF
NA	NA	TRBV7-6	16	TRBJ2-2	TGTGCCAGCAACCCCAGCCCCGCTAGCAGCACCGGGGAGCTGTTTTTT	CASNPSPASSTGELFF